The entry that follows covers one TCR beta chain sequence. The clone's antigen remains unknown. The sample holds no much larger clone one base away, and base qualities are not on file. This sample was taken from a study of blood T cell repertoires in COVID-19 (dated by TCRdb to about 2020). With respect to the entire study: Samples from collaborators originated in the United States, Italy and Spain and spanned both the acute and convalescent phases of COVID-19. The prospective study material was composed of cDNA or gDNA derived from T cells, B-cell-depleted T cells, or PBMCs. Subjects who had been exposed to COVID-19, were actively infected with it, or had recovered from it provided the deeply sampled blood TCRbeta repertoires that made up the dataset. The repertoires were released in a freely available public database meant as a resource for research on the immune response to SARS-CoV-2. Samples came from the ongoing ImmuneRACE study (first 160 participants) plus 1,254 subjects from 6 global collaborators. Sample metadata almost always included a de-identified subject ID, COVID-19 status, age in years and sex. Where HLA class I and class II types were available, the types were taken from metadata supplied by the sample provider, not from assay-based typing. General study outcomes and caveats: The quantity of clinical and demographic metadata differed by source and by participant and was supplied without curation.

Via the germline V gene, CDR1 is SQVTM and CDR2 ANQGSEA. The CDR3 holds 12 amino acids from the cysteine to the phenylalanine. This entry keeps only the CDR3 DNA: 36 bases, framed from base 1. Trimmed from V: 7 bases; trimmed from J: 5 bases; junction bases lacking a gene match: 7. The immunoSEQ Assay, a bias-controlled multiplex PCR, was used to amplify TCRbeta CDR3 regions from genomic DNA. The source study handled its data this way. Within the assay, amplification of reference gene primers was used to estimate how many nucleated cells each sample contained. To quantify the absolute abundance of each unique TCRbeta CDR3 rearrangement, sequence reads were collapsed and filtered. For each sample, productive Simpson clonality was calculated as the square root of Simpson's diversity index across productive rearrangements. As stored in TCRdb, this immuneACCESS dataset retains in-frame rearrangements with V and J assigned. A fraction of the clones does not appear; measured against another copy, unresolved V genes explain less than half of the discrepancy, and the remainder lacks a known reason. V, J and clone size derive from that table, while D and trimming were established from the DNA sequence. This sample is represented by approximately 89,000 clones; about 80% of them were singletons. The leading ten clones occupy about half of the sample.

Whole blood was collected in K2EDTA tubes by collaborating institutions according to the institutions' own protocols. For TCRbeta analysis, collaborators shipped samples as frozen whole blood, isolated PBMCs, or DNA extracted from either of those sample types. Sequenced: peripheral blood. The clonotype was recovered from a human donor in a cohort sampled during active COVID-19. The sequence is built from TRBV29-1 and TRBJ1-2; 7 central bases correspond to TRBD1. The nucleotide sequence is TGCAGCGCTCGACAGGGACTGTATGGCTACACCTTC. This yields the protein CSARQGLYGYTF.